These T cell receptor beta chains were read from a single sample in a study of graft-versus-host responses after intestinal transplantation. Assay used: immunoSEQ multiplex PCR; TCRdb lists only in-frame clones, some missing. This table has 35,000 to 45,000 clones, 80% to 95% appearing once. This sample comprised PBMCs, obtained roughly 110 weeks after intestinal transplantation. Every receptor here comes from a human patient who received an intestinal transplant, so some T cells may come from the graft donor. Both conserved end residues are part of each CDR3. Expanded clones are given a class, and other clones once, few, many or no size at all.

clone size: -
J gene: TRBJ2-1
V gene: TRBV19
CDR3 protein: CASSIVPVYNEQFF

clone size: -
J gene: TRBJ2-5
V gene: TRBV7-4
CDR3 protein: CASSPLGGGRRYYEQYF

clone size: -
J gene: TRBJ2-1
V gene: TRBV9
CDR3 protein: CASSVGVSRFDEQFF

clone size: -
J gene: TRBJ1-1
V gene: TRBV11-2
CDR3 protein: CASSLGLIAFF

clone size: -
J gene: TRBJ2-2
V gene: TRBV6-6
CDR3 protein: CASTRVGTGELFF

clone size: -
J gene: TRBJ2-1
V gene: TRBV2
CDR3 protein: CASRGTSPYNEQFF

clone size: -
J gene: TRBJ2-5
V gene: TRBV9
CDR3 protein: CASNPEPSWETQYF

clone size: -
J gene: TRBJ1-6
V gene: TRBV9
CDR3 protein: CASGFAGEQANSPLHF

clone size: -
J gene: TRBJ1-4
V gene: TRBV9
CDR3 protein: CASSSRDRGPSTNEKLFF

clone size: -
J gene: TRBJ2-5
V gene: TRBV29-1
CDR3 protein: CSVEGETQYF

clone size: -
J gene: TRBJ2-5
V gene: TRBV7-2
CDR3 protein: CASSRTDLQETQYF

clone size: -
J gene: TRBJ1-2
V gene: TRBV5-4
CDR3 protein: CASTQTLLGTGPYTF

clone size: -
J gene: TRBJ2-3
V gene: TRBV5-1
CDR3 protein: CASSLNGGADTQYF

clone size: -
J gene: TRBJ1-1
V gene: TRBV23-1
CDR3 protein: CASSHKGVNTEAFF

clone size: -
J gene: TRBJ1-5
V gene: TRBV5-1
CDR3 protein: CATRERPNQPQHF

clone size: -
J gene: TRBJ2-5
V gene: TRBV5-4
CDR3 protein: CASSPGAGKGQETQYF

clone size: -
J gene: TRBJ2-5
V gene: TRBV6-5
CDR3 protein: CASTQEGVRRETQYF

clone size: -
J gene: TRBJ2-7
V gene: TRBV7-2
CDR3 protein: CASSSPAWRGGNEQYF

clone size: -
J gene: TRBJ2-7
V gene: TRBV10-3
CDR3 protein: CAILAVAGVFSEQYF

clone size: -
J gene: TRBJ2-1
V gene: TRBV10-2
CDR3 protein: CASTEEGGFSYNEQFF

clone size: once
J gene: TRBJ2-1
V gene: TRBV28
CDR3 protein: CASSPPGGTKYNEQFF

clone size: -
J gene: TRBJ2-2
V gene: TRBV11-2
CDR3 protein: CASSDLSGTNGELFF

clone size: -
J gene: TRBJ1-4
V gene: TRBV5-5
CDR3 protein: CASSSVTGGEEEKLFF

clone size: -
J gene: TRBJ1-2
V gene: TRBV5-1
CDR3 protein: CASSLDRGGYTF

clone size: -
J gene: TRBJ2-7
V gene: TRBV29-1
CDR3 protein: CSVRISGEQYF

clone size: -
J gene: TRBJ1-5
V gene: TRBV6-5
CDR3 protein: CASSIQGNQPQHF